This TCR beta chain originates from a study of blood T cells in healthy people across ages. Sample-barcoded 5' priming and a J-beta primer mix drove a second PCR of roughly 7 to 11 cycles. TCRdb fed the 5' RACE reads into MiXCR, producing one record per CDR3 protein. The table has some 640,000 distinct CDR3 sequences, roughly 50% seen once. Trimming took off 5 bases at V and 4 bases at J, with 16 bases between the two ends. CDR1 SGHTA and CDR2 FQGNSA come from the germline V gene. This CDR3 has 15 amino acids. This clonotype came up a few times. The specimen sequenced was blood. This rearrangement joins TRBV7-2 to TRBJ2-3, with D possibly being TRBD1 or TRBD2 (5 bases each). The receptor's source is a woman aged 55 to 70 in good health. The DNA of the CDR3 is TGTGCCAGCAGCCGCGAAAGGGACGCCTCAGATACGCAGTATTTT. Translation gives CASSRERDASDTQYF.